The rows below give T cell receptor beta chains drawn from one sample of a study of T cell changes during pregnancy in multiple sclerosis. Sequencing used immunoSEQ multiplex PCR; TCRdb keeps in-frame clones, though not all of them. The table includes about 38,000 clones, roughly 90% detected once. This material consisted of CD4+ T cells from peripheral blood mononuclear cells, taken before pregnancy. These receptors all stem from a female donor with multiple sclerosis, enrolled in a pregnancy study. CDR3s leave out the opening cysteine and the closing phenylalanine or tryptophan. D genes are given only for firm matches. A clone size is listed for some rows: how often the clone was seen (once, few, many), or a class if it is expanded.

d_gene | j_gene | v_gene | abundance | CDR3aa
NA | TRBJ2-5 | TRBV9 | NA | ASSVEPGWRETQY
TRBD1 | TRBJ1-4 | TRBV7-8 | NA | ASSSRDRDTNEKLF
TRBD2 | TRBJ2-5 | TRBV29-1 | NA | SVDGGESWGAETQY
TRBD1 | TRBJ1-1 | TRBV4-2 | NA | ASSQGQGAMNTEAF
TRBD1 | TRBJ1-2 | TRBV7-9 | NA | ASSLGWDSELYGYT
NA | TRBJ1-3 | TRBV15 | NA | ATSSNRGLSGNTIY
NA | TRBJ1-1 | TRBV6-5 | NA | ASSQRDTEAF
TRBD1 | TRBJ1-1 | TRBV4-2 | few | ASRGQLNTEAF
TRBD1 | TRBJ1-4 | TRBV10-3 | NA | AISGQGKNEKLF
NA | TRBJ1-2 | TRBV5-8 | NA | ASSLLLSTTASSGGYT
NA | TRBJ1-5 | TRBV7-2 | NA | ASSLDRSSQH
NA | TRBJ2-3 | TRBV4-3 | few | ASSHSATDTQY
NA | TRBJ2-5 | TRBV30 | NA | AWQTRRQETQY
NA | TRBJ1-5 | TRBV11-2 | NA | ASSLGTQGYQPQH
NA | TRBJ2-2 | TRBV19 | NA | ASWGGAANTGELF
NA | TRBJ1-1 | TRBV30 | once | AWRRAGQTEAF
TRBD2 | TRBJ2-5 | TRBV7-9 | NA | ASSWGLAGEETQY
NA | TRBJ2-5 | TRBV4-3 | NA | ASSQGATGGDAETQY
NA | TRBJ1-1 | TRBV7-6 | NA | ASSSSAAEATEAF
NA | TRBJ2-7 | TRBV5-4 | NA | ASSLAVTSSSYEQY
NA | TRBJ1-1 | TRBV4-1 | NA | ASLGPVRGTEAF
NA | TRBJ2-3 | TRBV9 | NA | ASSVGATDTQY
NA | TRBJ2-7 | TRBV5-1 | few | ASSLGREEQY
TRBD1 | TRBJ1-2 | TRBV28 | NA | ASSPGDRYYGYT
NA | TRBJ2-3 | TRBV10-3 | NA | AISLSGTDTQY
NA | TRBJ1-2 | TRBV21-1 | few | ASSKGDRGDYGYT
NA | TRBJ1-2 | TRBV28 | NA | ASSLYRRGYT
NA | TRBJ2-1 | TRBV11-1 | NA | ASSFSGPSYNEQF
TRBD1 | TRBJ1-6 | TRBV9 | once | ASSVRDRGAPLH
TRBD1 | TRBJ1-2 | TRBV6-1 | NA | ASSARDRTSSLYGYT
TRBD2 | TRBJ2-1 | TRBV27 | NA | ASSLSPARLAGGYNEQF
NA | TRBJ1-2 | TRBV21-1 | NA | ASTSGGSGPDGYT
NA | TRBJ2-3 | TRBV10-2 | NA | ASSGDFGADTQY
NA | TRBJ2-1 | TRBV2 | NA | ASSGGSLFFSNEQF
NA | TRBJ1-2 | TRBV5-1 | NA | ASSLIPGPNYGYT
NA | TRBJ1-6 | TRBV10-3 | NA | AISESGGSLGSYNSPLH
NA | TRBJ2-5 | TRBV19 | NA | ASSLNGGGETQY
NA | TRBJ2-3 | TRBV28 | once | ASSLRDTQY
NA | TRBJ1-2 | TRBV7-8 | NA | ASSWVGPANYGYT
TRBD1 | TRBJ1-2 | TRBV9 | NA | ASSLGQAVESYT
NA | TRBJ2-7 | TRBV7-3 | NA | ASSLTGRGKQY
NA | TRBJ1-5 | TRBV11-2 | NA | ASSSILHQPQH
NA | TRBJ1-2 | TRBV4-3 | NA | ASSLTPRDHGYT
NA | TRBJ2-3 | TRBV6-5 | NA | ASSIGDTDTQY
NA | TRBJ2-7 | TRBV18 | few | ASSPTGTPNYEQY
NA | TRBJ1-1 | TRBV5-1 | NA | ASSSSAGGQSTEAF